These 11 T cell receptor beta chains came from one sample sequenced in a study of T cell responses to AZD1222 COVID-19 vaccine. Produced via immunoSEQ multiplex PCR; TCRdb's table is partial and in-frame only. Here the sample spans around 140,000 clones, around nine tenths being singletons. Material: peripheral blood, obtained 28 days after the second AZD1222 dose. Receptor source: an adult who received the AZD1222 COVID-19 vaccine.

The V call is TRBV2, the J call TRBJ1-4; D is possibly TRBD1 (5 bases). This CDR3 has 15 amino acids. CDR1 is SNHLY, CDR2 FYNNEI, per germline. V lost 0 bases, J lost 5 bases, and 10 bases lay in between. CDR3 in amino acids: CASSEAGTGNEKLFF. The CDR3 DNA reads TGTGCCAGCAGTGAAGCGGGGACGGGGAATGAAAAACTGTTTTTT.

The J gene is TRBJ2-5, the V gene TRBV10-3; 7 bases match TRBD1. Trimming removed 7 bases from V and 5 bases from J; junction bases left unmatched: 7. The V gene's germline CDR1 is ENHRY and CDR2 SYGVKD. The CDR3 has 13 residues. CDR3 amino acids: CAITMRQGETQYF. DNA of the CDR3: TGTGCCATCACCATGAGACAGGGCGAGACCCAGTACTTC.

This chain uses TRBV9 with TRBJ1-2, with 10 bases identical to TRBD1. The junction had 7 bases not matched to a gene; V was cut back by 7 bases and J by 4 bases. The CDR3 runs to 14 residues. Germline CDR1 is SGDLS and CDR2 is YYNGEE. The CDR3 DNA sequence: TGTGCCAGCTTCGGGGACAGGGGCGGCTATGGCTACACCTTC. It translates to CASFGDRGGYGYTF.

CDR3 in DNA: TGTGCCAGCAGCTTAGCCCATGACAGGGATAATACGCAGTATTTT. Translated: CASSLAHDRDNTQYF. The J gene is TRBJ2-3, the V gene TRBV11-3, with 7 bases lining up with TRBD1. The CDR3 length is 15 residues. V lost 1 base, J lost 7 bases, and 8 bases stayed unmatched. Germline assignment: CDR1 SGHNT and CDR2 YENEEA.

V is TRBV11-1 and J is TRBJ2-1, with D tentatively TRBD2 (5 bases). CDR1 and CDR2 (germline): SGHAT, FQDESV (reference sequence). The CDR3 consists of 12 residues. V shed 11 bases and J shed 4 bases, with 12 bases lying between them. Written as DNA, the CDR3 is TGTGCCTCCGGGCGGACTTACAATGAGCAGTTCTTC. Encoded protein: CASGRTYNEQFF.

CDR3 loop: CASSLGARPDTEAFF. CDR3 sequence (DNA): TGTGCCAGCAGCTTAGGTGCGCGGCCAGACACTGAAGCTTTCTTT. V is TRBV7-3 and J is TRBJ1-1; D ambiguous. CDR3 length: 15 residues. CDR1 is SGHTA, CDR2 FQGTGA, per germline. V lost 2 bases, J lost 3 bases, and 13 bases lay in between.

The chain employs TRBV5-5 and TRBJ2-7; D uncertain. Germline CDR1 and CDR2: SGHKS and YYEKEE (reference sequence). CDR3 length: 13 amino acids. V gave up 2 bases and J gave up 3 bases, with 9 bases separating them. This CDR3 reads CASSLFHGYEQYF. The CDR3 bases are TGTGCCAGCAGCTTATTCCACGGCTACGAGCAGTACTTC.

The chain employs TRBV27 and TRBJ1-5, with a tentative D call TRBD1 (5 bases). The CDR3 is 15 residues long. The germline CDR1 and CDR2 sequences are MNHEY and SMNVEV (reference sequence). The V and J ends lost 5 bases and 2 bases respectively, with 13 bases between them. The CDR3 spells CASSPGGIRNQPQHF. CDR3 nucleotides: TGTGCCAGCAGTCCCGGGGGGATCCGCAATCAGCCCCAGCATTTT.

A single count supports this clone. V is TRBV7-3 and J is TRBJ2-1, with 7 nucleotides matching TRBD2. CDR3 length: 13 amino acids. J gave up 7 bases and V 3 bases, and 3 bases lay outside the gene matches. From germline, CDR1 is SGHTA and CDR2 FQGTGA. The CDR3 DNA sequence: TGTGCCAGCAGCTTCGGGACTACAAATGAGCAGTTCTTC. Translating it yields CASSFGTTNEQFF.

The CDR3 sequence is CASSLLWGLEDEAFF. In DNA form, the CDR3 reads TGCGCCAGCAGCTTATTATGGGGCCTGGAAGATGAAGCTTTCTTT. The chain joins TRBV5-1 to TRBJ1-1, with D perhaps matching TRBD1 (5 bases). Trimming left V 2 bases short and J 7 bases short, with 18 bases between. The CDR3 length is 15 residues. From germline, CDR1 is SGHRS and CDR2 YFSETQ.

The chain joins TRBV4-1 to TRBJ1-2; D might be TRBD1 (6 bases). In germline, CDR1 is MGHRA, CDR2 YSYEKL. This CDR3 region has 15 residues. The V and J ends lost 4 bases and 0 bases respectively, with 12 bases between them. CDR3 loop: CASSRGQPPNYGYTF. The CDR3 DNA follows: TGCGCCAGCAGCCGTGGACAGCCTCCTAACTATGGCTACACCTTC.